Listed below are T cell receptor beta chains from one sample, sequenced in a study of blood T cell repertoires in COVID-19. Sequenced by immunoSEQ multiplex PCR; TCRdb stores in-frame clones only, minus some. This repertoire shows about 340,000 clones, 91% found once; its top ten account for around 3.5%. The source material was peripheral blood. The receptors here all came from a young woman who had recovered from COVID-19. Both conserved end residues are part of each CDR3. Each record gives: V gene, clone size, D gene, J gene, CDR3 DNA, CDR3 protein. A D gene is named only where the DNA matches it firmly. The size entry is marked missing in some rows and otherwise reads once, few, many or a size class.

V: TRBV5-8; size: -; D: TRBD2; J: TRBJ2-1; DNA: TGTGCCAGCAGCCCGAGGGGACTAGCGGGACCCTACAATGAGCAGTTCTTC; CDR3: CASSPRGLAGPYNEQFF
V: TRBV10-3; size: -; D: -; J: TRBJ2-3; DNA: TGTGCCATCAGGGACCTCCGGGACTTCTCACCCGATACGCAGTATTTT; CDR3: CAIRDLRDFSPDTQYF
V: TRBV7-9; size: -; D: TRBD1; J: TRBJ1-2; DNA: TGTGCCAGCAGCGCGGGGACAGAAGCTAACTATGGCTACACCTTC; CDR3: CASSAGTEANYGYTF
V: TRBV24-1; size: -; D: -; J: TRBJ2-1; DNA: TGTGCCACCAGTGGGAGCGGAGAGGGCAATGAGCAGTTCTTC; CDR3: CATSGSGEGNEQFF
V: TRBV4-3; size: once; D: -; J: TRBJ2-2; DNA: TGCGCCAGCAGCCGGCAGCCCGGACTCCACACCGGGGAGCTGTTTTTT; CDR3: CASSRQPGLHTGELFF
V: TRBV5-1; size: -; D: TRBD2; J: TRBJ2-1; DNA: TGCGCCAGCAGCCGCCGAGCGGGGGCCGATGAGCAGTTCTTC; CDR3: CASSRRAGADEQFF
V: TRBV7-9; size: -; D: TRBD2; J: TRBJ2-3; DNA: TGTGCCAGCAGTTTGACTAGCGCCTACACAGATACGCAGTATTTT; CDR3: CASSLTSAYTDTQYF
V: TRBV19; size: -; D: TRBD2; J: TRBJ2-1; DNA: TGTGCCAGTAGTCCCAGGACTAGCGGGAGTTACAATGAGCAGTTCTTC; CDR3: CASSPRTSGSYNEQFF
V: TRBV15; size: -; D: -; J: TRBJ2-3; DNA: TGTGCCACCAGCAGAGGAGGGTCATATACGCAGTATTTT; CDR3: CATSRGGSYTQYF
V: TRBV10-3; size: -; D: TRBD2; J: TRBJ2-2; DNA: TGTGCCATCAGTGAACTAGCGGAAAACACCGGGGAGCTGTTTTTT; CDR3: CAISELAENTGELFF
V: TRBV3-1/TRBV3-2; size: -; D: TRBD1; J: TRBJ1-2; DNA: TGTGCCAGCAGCCGTGGACAGGGCGACTATGGCTACACCTTC; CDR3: CASSRGQGDYGYTF
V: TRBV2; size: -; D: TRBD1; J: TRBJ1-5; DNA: TGTGCCAGCAGTGTGGACAGGGTCTCGAATCAGCCCCAGCATTTT; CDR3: CASSVDRVSNQPQHF
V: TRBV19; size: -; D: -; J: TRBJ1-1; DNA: TGTGCCAGTAGCACTTCGAGAAGAGAGACTGAAGCTTTCTTT; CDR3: CASSTSRRETEAFF
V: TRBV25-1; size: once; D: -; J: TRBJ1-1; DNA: TGTGCCAGCAGTGAAGAGTTGGTCACTGAAGCTTTCTTT; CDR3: CASSEELVTEAFF
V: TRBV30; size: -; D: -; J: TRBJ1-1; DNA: TGTGCCTGGTCGCGGAGGGGCTTGCTGAACACTGAAGCTTTCTTT; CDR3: CAWSRRGLLNTEAFF
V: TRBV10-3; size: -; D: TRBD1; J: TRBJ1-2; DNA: TGTGCCATCAGTGAGGAGAGGGGGCGGGGCGGCTACACCTTC; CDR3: CAISEERGRGGYTF
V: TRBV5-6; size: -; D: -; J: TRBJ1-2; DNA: TGTGCCAGCAGCTTCGTCTATGGCTACACCTTC; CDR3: CASSFVYGYTF
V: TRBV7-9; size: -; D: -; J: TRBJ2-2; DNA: TGTGCCAGCAGTCCCCGTACTCCGACCGGGGAGCTGTTTTTT; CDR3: CASSPRTPTGELFF
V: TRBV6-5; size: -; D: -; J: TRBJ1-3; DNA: TGTGCCAGCAGTTCATCATGGGGGCGGGACACCATATATTTT; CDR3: CASSSSWGRDTIYF
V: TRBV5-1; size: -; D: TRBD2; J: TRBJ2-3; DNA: TGCGCCAGCAGCTTGGTCGCGGGAGGACACACAGATACGCAGTATTTT; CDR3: CASSLVAGGHTDTQYF
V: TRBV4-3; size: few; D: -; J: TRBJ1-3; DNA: TGCGCCAGCAGCCAAGAAGACAGAGACCAATCTGGAAACACCATATATTTT; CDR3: CASSQEDRDQSGNTIYF
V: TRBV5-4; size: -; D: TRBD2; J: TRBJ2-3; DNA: TGTGCCAGCAGCTACAGCGGGAGCCCCACAGATACGCAGTATTTT; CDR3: CASSYSGSPTDTQYF
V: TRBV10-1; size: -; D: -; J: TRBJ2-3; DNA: TGCGCCAGCAGTGATTGGGGGCTGACAGATACGCAGTATTTT; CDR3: CASSDWGLTDTQYF
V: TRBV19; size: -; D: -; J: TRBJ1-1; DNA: TGTGCCAGTACCAAAGATCGAACACTGAACACTGAAGCTTTCTTT; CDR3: CASTKDRTLNTEAFF
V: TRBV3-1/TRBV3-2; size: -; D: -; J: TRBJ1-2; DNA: TGTGCCAGCAGCCCGGGGGAGGGATTCTATGGCTACACCTTC; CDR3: CASSPGEGFYGYTF
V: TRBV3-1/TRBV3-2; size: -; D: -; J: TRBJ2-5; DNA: TGTGCCAGCAGCCATGACACCAGGGTAGAGACCCAGTACTTC; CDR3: CASSHDTRVETQYF
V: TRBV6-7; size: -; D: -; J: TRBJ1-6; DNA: TGTGCCAGCAGTTACCCCCAACGCGACAGGACTGAACATAATTCACCCCTCCACTTT; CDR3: CASSYPQRDRTEHNSPLHF
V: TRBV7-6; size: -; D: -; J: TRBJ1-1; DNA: TGTGCCAGCAGCTCTGAGGTGTGGGCTTTCTTT; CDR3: CASSSEVWAFF
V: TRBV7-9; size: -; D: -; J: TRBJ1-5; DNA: TGTGCCAGCGGGGATGGACTCAACTCAGAGCAGCCCCAGCATTTT; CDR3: CASGDGLNSEQPQHF
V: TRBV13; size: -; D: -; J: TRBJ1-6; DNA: TGTGCCAGCGGCCGGAGCTCCTATAATTCACCCCTCCACTTT; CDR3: CASGRSSYNSPLHF
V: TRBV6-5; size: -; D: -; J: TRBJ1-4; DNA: TGTGCCAGCAGTTACTCTGGAGGGGCGAATGAAAAACTGTTTTTT; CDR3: CASSYSGGANEKLFF
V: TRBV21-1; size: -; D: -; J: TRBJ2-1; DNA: TGTGCCAGCAGCAAAGTTGGGACAGGGCAGAATGAGCAGTTCTTC; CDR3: CASSKVGTGQNEQFF
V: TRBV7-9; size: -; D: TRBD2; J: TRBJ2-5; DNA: TGTGCCAGCAGCCCACTAGCGGGAGGGCGTGAGACCCAGTACTTC; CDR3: CASSPLAGGRETQYF
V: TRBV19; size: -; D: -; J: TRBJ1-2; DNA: TGTGCCAGTAGTATAGGATCTCGGGTTATCACTAACTATGGCTACACCTTC; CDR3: CASSIGSRVITNYGYTF
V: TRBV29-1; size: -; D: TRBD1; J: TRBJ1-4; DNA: TGCAGCGCGGGACAGGGGGCGCTTGAACTGTTTTTT; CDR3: CSAGQGALELFF
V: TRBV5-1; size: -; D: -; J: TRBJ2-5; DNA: TGCGCCAGCAGGGCTAGCCCCGAGGAGGCCCAGTACTTC; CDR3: CASRASPEEAQYF
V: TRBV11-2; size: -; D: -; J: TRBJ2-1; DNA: TGTGCCAGCAGTCACCTTAGGGGTGGCAATGAGCAGTTCTTC; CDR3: CASSHLRGGNEQFF
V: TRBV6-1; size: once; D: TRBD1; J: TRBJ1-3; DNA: TGTGCCACCATTGAGTTAAGGGGGCAGGCATTCTCTGGAAACACCATATATTTT; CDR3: CATIELRGQAFSGNTIYF
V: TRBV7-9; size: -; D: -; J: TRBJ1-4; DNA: TGTGCCAGCAGCACCCGACTCCCATTCGGTGAAAAACTGTTTTTT; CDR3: CASSTRLPFGEKLFF
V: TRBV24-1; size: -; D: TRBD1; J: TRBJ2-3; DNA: TGTGCCACGAGTGACAGGGTGAGCACAGATACGCAGTATTTT; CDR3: CATSDRVSTDTQYF
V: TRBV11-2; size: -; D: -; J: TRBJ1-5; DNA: TGTGCCAGCAGCTTAGTCGGGGGGAGCAATCAGCCCCAGCATTTT; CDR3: CASSLVGGSNQPQHF
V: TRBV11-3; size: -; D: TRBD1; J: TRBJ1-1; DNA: TGTGCCAGCACTCCGGACAGGAGCTCACCTGAAGCTTTCTTT; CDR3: CASTPDRSSPEAFF
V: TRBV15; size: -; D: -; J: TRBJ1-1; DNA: TGTGCCACCAGCACGTCCGGGACATCGAACACTGAAGCTTTCTTT; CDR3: CATSTSGTSNTEAFF
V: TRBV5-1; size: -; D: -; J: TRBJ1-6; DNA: TGCGCCAGCAGCTCTCGTACCGGGTCCATTTCAACCCTCCACTTT; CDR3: CASSSRTGSISTLHF
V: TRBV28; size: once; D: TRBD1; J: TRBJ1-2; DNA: TGTGCCAGCAGTTCACAAGGACAGGCGAACTATGGCTACACCTTC; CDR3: CASSSQGQANYGYTF
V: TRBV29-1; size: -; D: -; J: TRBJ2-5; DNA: TGCAGCGTTGAAGATAAGGAGCGGGCGGCGGAGACCCAGTACTTC; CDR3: CSVEDKERAAETQYF
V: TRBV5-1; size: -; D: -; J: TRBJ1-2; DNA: TGCGCCAGCAGCTTGGCCGGAGTTGCCCCTAACTATGGCTACACCTTC; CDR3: CASSLAGVAPNYGYTF